A selection of T cell receptor beta chains follows, all from one sample in a study of T cell repertoires in cytomegalovirus infection. From the reads, TCRdb called clonotypes with MiXCR, one entry per CDR3 protein. The data hold around 200,000 distinct CDR3 sequences, with 38% observed a single time. These TCRs are of unknown antigen specificity. This material consisted of CD8+ T cells from cultured PBMCs, taken from culture after CMV antigen stimulation. The receptors here all came from a human donor in good health (CMV status not recorded). Some clones in this sample may be carry-over from other donors' samples. CDR3s include the opening cysteine and the closing phenylalanine or tryptophan. Size values are once, few and many counts, or a class for expanded clones, and some rows have none.

cdr3_aa: CASSHGLAGEDEQFF; j_call: TRBJ2-1; clone_size: NA; v_call: TRBV7-3
cdr3_aa: CASRTGVSYEQYF; j_call: TRBJ2-7; clone_size: NA; v_call: TRBV5-1
cdr3_aa: CASSPGEADPLEQYF; j_call: TRBJ2-7; clone_size: NA; v_call: TRBV3-1
cdr3_aa: CASSQDPGQGVNEQYF; j_call: TRBJ2-7; clone_size: NA; v_call: TRBV4-1
cdr3_aa: CASGGSGGAEETQYF; j_call: TRBJ2-5; clone_size: many; v_call: TRBV11-1
cdr3_aa: CASSSTGWDTEAFF; j_call: TRBJ1-1; clone_size: few; v_call: TRBV12-3/TRBV12-4
cdr3_aa: CASSLGGQGLNTEAFF; j_call: TRBJ1-1; clone_size: NA; v_call: TRBV7-6
cdr3_aa: CASSHRDSQNYGYTF; j_call: TRBJ1-2; clone_size: many; v_call: TRBV4-1
cdr3_aa: CASSLYTGGNQPQHF; j_call: TRBJ1-5; clone_size: NA; v_call: TRBV28
cdr3_aa: CASSLTVRDRPPYEQYF; j_call: TRBJ2-7; clone_size: NA; v_call: TRBV14
cdr3_aa: CASSLKALSSYNEQFF; j_call: TRBJ2-1; clone_size: NA; v_call: TRBV7-3
cdr3_aa: CSARDLTSGEETQYF; j_call: TRBJ2-5; clone_size: few; v_call: TRBV20-1
cdr3_aa: CASSEGQGYMNTEAFF; j_call: TRBJ1-1; clone_size: NA; v_call: TRBV7-4
cdr3_aa: CASSSGLGETQYF; j_call: TRBJ2-5; clone_size: few; v_call: TRBV7-6
cdr3_aa: CSQRLADSYEQYF; j_call: TRBJ2-7; clone_size: once; v_call: TRBV20-1
cdr3_aa: CASSLGLAGGVYEQYF; j_call: TRBJ2-7; clone_size: NA; v_call: TRBV7-6